This T cell receptor (beta chain) was recorded in a study of blood T cell repertoires in COVID-19. Background on the study: COVID-19 samples collected from the United States, Italy and Spain covered acute and convalescent phases. T cells, B-cell-depleted T cells, or PBMCs supplied cDNA or gDNA.

Points on this clone: Other nucleotide sequences in the sample specify the same CDR3.

Original analysis: Reference gene primer amplification in the assay estimated nucleated cell counts. Assay: immunoSEQ multiplex PCR; the TCRdb copy retains only in-frame clones and omits some. From that table come the V and J calls and clone size; the DNA was used to work out D and trimming. This sample has more than 140,000 clones; approximately 80% occur once, and the top ten carry approximately 7.1%. What was sequenced was peripheral blood. This receptor was identified in a woman aged 45-65 years in a cohort sampled during active or convalescent COVID-19.

This CDR3 is CASSQTGTEAFF. The DNA of the CDR3 is TGTGCCAGCAGTCAGACGGGGACTGAAGCTTTCTTT. V gene TRBV6-5 combines with J gene TRBJ1-1, with no clear D. Trimming removed 5 bases at V and 5 bases at J, with 9 bases between. The CDR3 is 12 residues long. Per germline, CDR1 MNHEY and CDR2 SVGAGI.